This T cell receptor beta chain was captured by sequencing in a study of low-dose radiotherapy and immunotherapy resistance in tumors. Study-wide background: Intravenous cyclophosphamide at 200 mg/m2 preceded radiation and immunotherapy by one day, every two weeks.

This clonotype was detected many times. Both TCRalpha and TCRbeta chains were reverse transcribed with V-gene-specific primers. Amplification of TCRs used a constant-region primer and V-primer adapter for about 20 PCR cycles. In vitro transcription amplified the mRNA that had been isolated. TCRdb recomputed calls from the reads with MiXCR, one row per CDR3 protein. Counted here are approximately 45,000 distinct CDR3 sequences, approximately 26% occurring once; the ten biggest clones make up around 10%. Time point of the sample: after trial treatment. Described treatment: LDRT plus nivolumab, ipilimumab, low-dose cyclophosphamide and aspirin (RACIN trial). Donors were given nivolumab, ipilimumab, aspirin, low-dose cyclophosphamide and low-dose radiotherapy. The clonotype was recovered from a male donor with prostate cancer. The starting material was PBMCs, obtained after low-dose radiotherapy plus immunotherapy.

The CDR3 bases are TGCAGCGTTGGGGGACTAGCGGGAATTGTTAGGGATGAGCAGTTCTTC. It yields the protein CSVGGLAGIVRDEQFF. The rearrangement uses TRBV29-1 and TRBJ2-1; 13 bases line up with TRBD2. CDR1 is SQVTM, CDR2 ANQGSEA, per germline. This CDR3 is 16 amino acids long. V was clipped by 4 bases and J by 8 bases; unmatched bases: 11.